This TCR beta chain comes out of a study of cytomegalovirus exposure and HLA in healthy donors. On the study more broadly: HLA-typed donors were the source of approximately 88 million unique TCRs, which an early data release held.

Notes on the study in general: Listed as cytomegalovirus-associated were 150 or so TCR beta chains. Most TCR sequences showed up rarely, but some public TCRs showed up in many donors.

The CDR3 is 14 amino acids. Germline V lookup: CDR1 SGHVS, CDR2 FNYEAQ. The V segment lost 5 bases and the J segment 4 bases; nucleotides outside the gene matches: 6. Primers included in the PCR were 60 Vbeta and 13 Jbeta primers. Measured with immunoSEQ multiplex PCR; TCRdb has only the in-frame clones, and not every one. The sample shows 200,000 or so clones, around 84% of them seen only once. This clone was detected only once. As yet, its antigen is unknown. The specimen was PBMCs. The receptor comes from a woman aged 45 to 65 in good health and CMV-seropositive. V is TRBV7-6 and J is TRBJ2-7, with 9 bases matching TRBD2. The CDR3 loop reads CASSPGLAQYEQYF. Written as DNA, the CDR3 is TGTGCCAGCAGCCCGGGACTAGCCCAATACGAGCAGTACTTC.